The rows below give T cell receptor beta chains drawn from one sample of a study of blood T cell repertoires in COVID-19. Profiling relied on immunoSEQ multiplex PCR, and the TCRdb table lists in-frame clones only, not all of them. The sample carries approximately 400,000 clones, roughly 88% recorded once. Sequenced material: peripheral blood. All receptors come from a woman between 50 and 59 years old with COVID-19, enrolled during active disease. The CDR3 runs from the conserved cysteine through the conserved F or W. The order of the fields is J gene, D gene, clone size, V gene, CDR3 length, CDR3 protein, CDR3 DNA. A D gene is named only where the DNA matches it firmly. Size values are once, few and many counts, or a class for expanded clones, and some rows have none.

>TRBJ1-6|TRBD1|.|TRBV7-9|15
CASSLVKGAESPLHF
TGTGCCAGCAGCTTAGTAAAGGGGGCTGAATCACCCCTCCACTTT
>TRBJ1-1|TRBD1|.|TRBV30|16
CAWRKYLGQSNTEAFF
TGTGCCTGGCGGAAGTACTTGGGACAGTCGAACACTGAAGCTTTCTTT
>TRBJ1-2|.|.|TRBV18|13
CASSPNELYGYTF
TGTGCCAGCTCACCAAACGAGCTCTATGGCTACACCTTC
>TRBJ2-1|.|.|TRBV6-5|13
CASSYKVHGEQFF
TGTGCCAGCAGTTATAAAGTACATGGTGAGCAGTTCTTC
>TRBJ2-5|.|.|TRBV19|15
CASSIEAAYGETQYF
TGTGCCAGTAGTATAGAAGCAGCCTACGGGGAGACCCAGTACTTC
>TRBJ1-6|.|.|TRBV27|14
CASSQGGGNSPLHF
TGTGCCAGCAGCCAAGGCGGGGGAAATTCACCCCTCCACTTT
>TRBJ2-5|TRBD2|.|TRBV29-1|13
CSVPSGGRGTQYF
TGCAGCGTACCTAGCGGGGGGAGGGGGACCCAGTACTTC
>TRBJ2-1|.|.|TRBV5-6|11
CASSFADEQFF
TGTGCCAGCAGCTTCGCAGATGAGCAGTTCTTC
>TRBJ1-4|TRBD1|once|TRBV6-5|13
CASRDREGEKLFF
TGTGCCAGCAGGGACAGGGAGGGAGAAAAACTGTTTTTT
>TRBJ1-6|TRBD1|.|TRBV27|17
CASSFYLGQGRNSPLHF
TGTGCCAGCAGTTTTTATTTGGGACAGGGACGTAATTCACCCCTCCACTTT
>TRBJ1-2|.|.|TRBV12-5|17
CASGLVPFTPINYGYTF
TGTGCTAGTGGTTTAGTCCCATTTACTCCTATTAACTATGGCTACACCTTC
>TRBJ1-1|TRBD1|.|TRBV7-9|17
CASSWGQVVAMNTEAFF
TGTGCCAGCAGCTGGGGACAGGTTGTTGCCATGAACACTGAAGCTTTCTTT
>TRBJ1-3|.|.|TRBV3-1/TRBV3-2|14
CASSQGTGGNTIYF
TGTGCCAGCAGCCAAGGAACAGGCGGAAACACCATATATTTT
>TRBJ1-2|.|.|TRBV5-8|14
CASIRGEGPYGYTF
TGTGCCAGCATCCGTGGGGAGGGCCCTTATGGCTACACCTTC
>TRBJ2-1|TRBD2|.|TRBV5-1|20
CASSSPRTSGGAFPYNEQFF
TGCGCCAGCAGCTCGCCCCGGACTAGCGGGGGGGCTTTCCCCTACAATGAGCAGTTCTTC
>TRBJ1-3|.|once|TRBV5-6|16
CASSLVGAQRGNTIYF
TGTGCCAGCAGCTTGGTTGGGGCGCAAAGAGGAAACACCATATATTTT
>TRBJ2-5|TRBD1|.|TRBV11-2|13
CASSLDRVETQYF
TGTGCCAGCAGCCTGGACAGGGTTGAGACCCAGTACTTC
>TRBJ1-1|.|.|TRBV4-1|15
CASSPSPGVRAEAFF
TGCGCCAGCAGCCCCAGTCCCGGGGTAAGGGCTGAAGCTTTCTTT
>TRBJ2-7|TRBD2|once|TRBV19|14
CASSMSSGPYEQYF
TGTGCCAGTAGTATGTCTAGCGGACCCTACGAGCAGTACTTC
>TRBJ2-2|.|.|TRBV3-1/TRBV3-2|12
CASSLDSGELFF
TGTGCCAGCAGCCTCGACAGCGGGGAGCTGTTTTTT
>TRBJ1-4|.|.|TRBV10-3|16
CAISDPSRGTNEKLFF
TGTGCCATCAGCGACCCTTCCAGGGGAACTAATGAAAAACTGTTTTTT
>TRBJ1-5|.|.|TRBV2|13
CASKDRENQPQHF
TGTGCCAGCAAGGACAGAGAAAATCAGCCCCAGCATTTT
>TRBJ2-2|.|few|TRBV29-1|11
CSVGGTGELFF
TGCAGCGTTGGCGGGACCGGGGAGCTGTTTTTT
>TRBJ2-1|TRBD2|.|TRBV3-1/TRBV3-2|14
CASSHRLAGDEQFF
TGTGCCAGCAGCCACCGACTAGCGGGGGACGAGCAGTTCTTC
>TRBJ1-3|.|.|TRBV15|17
CATSRDRPWSSGNTIYF
TGTGCCACCAGCAGAGATCGCCCTTGGAGCTCTGGAAACACCATATATTTT
>TRBJ1-2|.|few|TRBV6-1|14
CASSEDRASYGYTF
TGTGCCAGCAGTGAAGACAGGGCTTCCTATGGCTACACCTTC
>TRBJ1-4|.|once|TRBV19|16
CASSIARVATNEKLFF
TGTGCCAGTAGTATAGCCCGGGTTGCAACTAATGAAAAACTGTTTTTT
>TRBJ1-3|.|.|TRBV5-6|14
CATRAGAGGNTIYF
TGTGCCACCCGGGCAGGGGCTGGAGGAAACACCATATATTTT
>TRBJ2-1|TRBD2|once|TRBV13|21
CASSPPGGGLAGLDPYNEQFF
TGTGCCAGCAGCCCCCCAGGGGGGGGACTAGCGGGTCTCGACCCCTACAATGAGCAGTTCTTC
>TRBJ2-5|.|.|TRBV6-1|13
CASSEQAQETQYF
TGTGCCAGCAGTGAACAGGCTCAAGAGACCCAGTACTTC
>TRBJ1-2|TRBD1|.|TRBV29-1|14
CSVEEAGPQGSYTF
TGCAGCGTTGAAGAAGCCGGGCCACAGGGGAGCTACACCTTC
>TRBJ1-3|TRBD1|.|TRBV9|15
CASSSRLRDRDTIYF
TGTGCCAGCAGCTCACGCCTCCGGGACAGGGACACCATATATTTT